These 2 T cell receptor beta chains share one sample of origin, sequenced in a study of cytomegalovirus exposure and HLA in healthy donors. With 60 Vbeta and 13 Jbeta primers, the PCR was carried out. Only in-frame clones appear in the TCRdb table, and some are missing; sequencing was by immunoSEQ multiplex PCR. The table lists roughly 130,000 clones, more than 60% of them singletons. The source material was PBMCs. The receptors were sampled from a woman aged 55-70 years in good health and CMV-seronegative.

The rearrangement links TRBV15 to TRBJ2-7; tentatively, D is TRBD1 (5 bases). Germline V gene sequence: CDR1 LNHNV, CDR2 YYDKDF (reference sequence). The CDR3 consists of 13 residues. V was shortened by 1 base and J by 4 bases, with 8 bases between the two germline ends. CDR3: CATSRAPGYEQYF. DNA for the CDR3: TGTGCCACCAGCAGAGCCCCAGGGTACGAGCAGTACTTC.

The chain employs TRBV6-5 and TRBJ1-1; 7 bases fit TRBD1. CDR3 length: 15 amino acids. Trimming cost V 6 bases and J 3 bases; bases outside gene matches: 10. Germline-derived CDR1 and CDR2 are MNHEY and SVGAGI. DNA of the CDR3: TGTGCCAGCAGGACAGGGAGGAGGTTTGACACTGAAGCTTTCTTT. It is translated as CASRTGRRFDTEAFF.